One and the same sample provided the 11 T cell receptor beta chains below, sequenced in a study of T cells in Graves' hyperthyroidism and ophthalmopathy. Authors of the study amplified TCR beta CDR3 regions from RNA transcripts. The HTBI primer set was used in a first-round RT-PCR of the TCR CDR3. Via MiXCR, TCRdb re-called the multiplex PCR reads, giving one row per CDR3 protein. The repertoire consists of about 380,000 distinct CDR3 sequences, with approximately 15% occurring once and the leading ten covering about 11%. The source material was blood. All receptors come from a woman aged 60 to 75 with Graves' hyperthyroidism.

This clonotype was counted only a few times. The chain carries TRBV24-1 and TRBJ2-3; unclear D gene. The CDR3 sequence is 14 residues long. Germline V gives CDR1 KGHDR, CDR2 SFDVKD. V was trimmed by 4 bases and J by 0 bases, leaving 7 bases between them. The CDR3 nucleotides read TGTGCCACCAGTGACCGGCGAAGCACAGATACGCAGTATTTT. Amino acids: CATSDRRSTDTQYF.

The J gene is TRBJ2-3, the V gene TRBV12-3 or TRBV12-4; D is unresolved. The CDR3 sequence is 15 residues long. V lost 3 bases and J lost 6, with 16 bases in between. CDR3 bases: TGTGCCAGCAGTTTTGGTCCGGCACTGTTGGATACGCAGTATTTT. Protein: CASSFGPALLDTQYF.

This clonotype showed up many times. The chain couples TRBV18 to TRBJ2-7; D is undetermined. This CDR3 has 13 amino acids. V shed 0 bases and J shed 4 bases, with 7 bases lying between them. Germline assignment: CDR1 KGHSH and CDR2 LQKENI. Here the CDR3 DNA reads TGTGCCAGCTCACCACCGAGAGAATACGAGCAGTACTTC. It specifies CASSPPREYEQYF. The entire variable domain, with the rest obtained from reference TRBV18 and TRBJ2-7, is as follows: NAGVMQNPRHLVRRRGQEARLRCSPMKGHSHVYWYRQLPEEGLKFMVYLQKENIIDESGMPKERFSAEFPKEGPSILRIQQVVRGDSAAYFCASSPPREYEQYFGPGTRLTVT.

The V gene is TRBV4-1, the J gene TRBJ2-3; TRBD1 matches at 7 bases. Germline-derived CDR1 and CDR2 are MGHRA and YSYEKL. The CDR3 spans 15 residues. J gave up 0 bases and V 0 bases, and 0 bases lay outside the gene matches. The CDR3 DNA reads as TGCGCCAGCAGCCAAGACAGGGGGAGCACAGATACGCAGTATTTT. Its protein product is CASSQDRGSTDTQYF.

The rearrangement joins TRBV19 to TRBJ1-2, with TRBD1 identical over 9 bases. The CDR3 sequence is 16 residues long. The trim removed 2 bases at V and 5 bases at J, leaving 9 bases unmatched. Germline V gene sequence: CDR1 LNHDA, CDR2 SQIVND (reference sequence). The CDR3 DNA is TGTGCCAGTAGTATAATAGGGACAGGGAGGGGATATGGCTACACCTTC. Translation: CASSIIGTGRGYGYTF.

This clonotype was seen a few times. The J gene is TRBJ1-1, the V gene TRBV12-3 or TRBV12-4; 9 nucleotides align to TRBD1. This CDR3 has 14 amino acids. V lost 2 bases and J lost 5; bases outside the gene matches: 3. The CDR3 DNA reads as TGTGCCAGCAGTTTACACAGGGGGCGAACTGAAGCTTTCTTT. It codes for CASSLHRGRTEAFF.

This clonotype was seen at least ten times. The rearrangement uses TRBV6-6 and TRBJ1-1; D unclear. This CDR3 is 14 amino acids long. The germline V gene encodes CDR1 MNHNY and CDR2 SVGAGI (reference sequence). Trimming pared 2 bases from V and 4 bases from J, leaving 11 bases between. CDR3 loop: CASSYEERSTEAFF. CDR3 in DNA: TGTGCCAGCAGTTACGAGGAAAGGAGCACTGAAGCTTTCTTT.

This clonotype was seen many times. V and J are TRBV7-8 and TRBJ2-6; D is ambiguous. The CDR3 loop spans 16 amino acids. CDR1 is SGHVS, CDR2 FQNEAQ, per germline. V lost 1 base, J lost 4 bases, and 11 bases lay in between. The CDR3: CASSLGLSAGANVLTF. The CDR3 DNA reads as TGTGCCAGCAGCTTAGGACTCTCGGCGGGGGCCAACGTCCTGACTTTC.

This clonotype was seen many times. The V and J genes are TRBV12-3 or TRBV12-4 and TRBJ2-3, with 10 bases lining up with TRBD2. This CDR3 contains 15 residues. Trimming removed 7 bases from V and 0 bases from J; junction bases left unmatched: 4. This CDR3 is CASTLTSGSTDTQYF. CDR3 nucleotides: TGTGCCAGCACTTTGACTAGCGGGAGCACAGATACGCAGTATTTT.

At least ten counts were recorded for this clonotype. The chain has TRBV12-3 or TRBV12-4 and TRBJ2-2, with D perhaps matching TRBD2 (5 bases). The CDR3 sequence is 17 residues long. Trimming removed 6 bases at V and 0 bases at J, with 17 bases between. Here the CDR3 DNA reads TGTGCCAGCAGCCCACTCTTGACTACCTCGAACACCGGGGAGCTGTTTTTT. Translated, it gives CASSPLLTTSNTGELFF.

There are a few counts of this clonotype. This chain uses TRBV12-3 or TRBV12-4 with TRBJ1-4; 9 positions match TRBD1. Unmatched junction bases numbered 9, after V lost 5 bases and J lost 8 bases. CDR3 length: 15 residues. This CDR3 is CASSPRQGESEKLFF. CDR3 nucleotides: TGTGCCAGCAGTCCAAGACAGGGGGAGTCAGAAAAACTGTTTTTT.